The rows below give T cell receptor beta chains drawn from one sample of a study of OX40 agonist ivuxolimab in advanced cancers. The assay was immunoSEQ multiplex PCR, and TCRdb's table has in-frame clones only and misses some. The top ten hold about 0.87% of the sample, which has approximately 31,000 clones, around 90% seen once. Sequenced material: CD4+ or CD8+ T cells sorted from blood, taken in a trial of the OX40 agonist ivuxolimab. All receptors derive from an adult with an advanced solid tumor such as melanoma, head and neck, liver or kidney cancer. Each CDR3 is given with its conserved first and last residue. The order of the fields is clone size, J gene, V gene, D gene, CDR3 protein, CDR3 DNA. A D gene is named only where the DNA matches it firmly. Rows may omit the clone size; those that give it use once, few, many or a size class.

NA | TRBJ1-6 | TRBV5-1 | NA | CASSLRGDNSPLHF | TGCGCCAGCAGCTTGAGAGGGGATAATTCACCCCTCCACTTT
NA | TRBJ1-1 | TRBV6-5 | NA | CASSYGGEAFF | TGTGCCAGCAGTTACGGGGGAGAAGCTTTCTTT
NA | TRBJ2-3 | TRBV12-5 | NA | CASGREWGSTDTQYF | TGTGCTAGTGGTCGTGAATGGGGTTCCACAGATACGCAGTATTTT
once | TRBJ1-6 | TRBV27 | TRBD1 | CASRPRQGGESPLHF | TGTGCCAGCAGACCCAGACAGGGAGGGGAGTCACCCCTCCACTTT
NA | TRBJ1-1 | TRBV28 | NA | CASSLRRLSEGTEAFF | TGTGCCAGCAGTTTACGGCGTCTCTCGGAGGGGACTGAAGCTTTCTTT
NA | TRBJ1-2 | TRBV27 | TRBD1 | CASTLTGTGGARYGYTF | TGTGCCAGCACCCTAACCGGGACAGGGGGCGCGAGATATGGCTACACCTTC
NA | TRBJ1-1 | TRBV19 | TRBD1 | CASRLRTGGTEAFF | TGTGCCAGTAGATTGAGGACAGGAGGCACTGAAGCTTTCTTT
few | TRBJ1-5 | TRBV6-1 | NA | CASMGSYQPQHF | TGTGCCAGCATGGGAAGCTATCAGCCCCAGCATTTT
NA | TRBJ2-3 | TRBV27 | TRBD1 | CASSLKGASTDTQYF | TGTGCCAGCAGTCTGAAGGGGGCTAGCACAGATACGCAGTATTTT
NA | TRBJ1-5 | TRBV7-9 | NA | CASSLEGLQPQHF | TGTGCCAGCAGCTTGGAGGGATTACAGCCCCAGCATTTT
NA | TRBJ2-7 | TRBV6-5 | TRBD2 | CASSYSRPGGNEQYF | TGTGCCAGCAGTTACTCGAGGCCGGGAGGCAACGAGCAGTACTTC
NA | TRBJ2-7 | TRBV19 | TRBD2 | CASPRGASGLISYEQYF | TGTGCCAGTCCCCGTGGGGCTAGCGGGCTGATCTCCTACGAGCAGTACTTC
few | TRBJ1-2 | TRBV7-9 | NA | CASSFGGPNYGYTF | TGTGCCAGCAGCTTTGGGGGCCCCAACTATGGCTACACCTTC
NA | TRBJ1-5 | TRBV28 | NA | CASSSFEGGLNQPQHF | TGTGCCAGCAGTTCCTTCGAGGGGGGACTCAATCAGCCCCAGCATTTT
NA | TRBJ2-5 | TRBV10-1 | TRBD1 | CASSDSGGRETQYF | TGCGCCAGCAGTGACTCAGGGGGCCGGGAGACCCAGTACTTC
NA | TRBJ1-4 | TRBV29-1 | TRBD1 | CSVGQGPTNEKLFF | TGCAGCGTGGGACAGGGGCCAACTAATGAAAAACTGTTTTTT
NA | TRBJ1-2 | TRBV7-2 | NA | CASSSPALNYGYTF | TGTGCCAGCAGCTCCCCGGCCCTTAACTATGGCTACACCTTC
NA | TRBJ2-7 | TRBV6-6 | NA | CASTLRSEQYF | TGTGCCAGCACCCTGAGGTCCGAGCAGTACTTC
once | TRBJ1-3 | TRBV18 | NA | CASSGTSSGNTIYF | TGTGCCAGCTCAGGCACTAGTTCTGGAAACACCATATATTTT
NA | TRBJ1-2 | TRBV28 | NA | CASAGRGKNYGYTF | TGTGCCAGCGCAGGGCGAGGAAAAAACTATGGCTACACCTTC
NA | TRBJ1-6 | TRBV7-9 | NA | CASSLVGVTRSSPLHF | TGTGCCAGCAGCTTAGTTGGAGTCACAAGGTCTTCACCCCTCCACTTT
NA | TRBJ1-2 | TRBV5-1 | TRBD1 | CASRCRLKQGVNYGYTF | TGCGCCAGCAGATGTAGGCTGAAACAGGGGGTTAACTATGGCTACACCTTC
NA | TRBJ1-2 | TRBV2 | NA | CASRGGGRNYGYTF | TGTGCCAGCAGGGGAGGGGGGCGCAACTATGGCTACACCTTC
NA | TRBJ2-2 | TRBV10-3 | NA | CAIRNPPGSPGELFF | TGTGCCATCAGAAATCCTCCTGGCTCTCCCGGGGAGCTGTTTTTT
NA | TRBJ1-4 | TRBV16 | NA | CASSLFGGVEKLFF | TGTGCCAGCAGTCTGTTCGGCGGTGTTGAAAAACTGTTTTTT
NA | TRBJ2-4 | TRBV2 | NA | CASSEMALAKNIQYF | TGTGCCAGCAGTGAAATGGCACTAGCCAAAAACATTCAGTACTTC
NA | TRBJ1-6 | TRBV5-5 | TRBD1 | CASSSTGTGGLVGSPLHF | TGTGCCAGCAGCTCAACCGGGACAGGGGGCTTAGTAGGATCACCCCTCCACTTT
NA | TRBJ1-2 | TRBV28 | NA | CASSLSGRGGYTF | TGTGCCAGCAGTTTAAGTGGCCGGGGGGGCTACACCTTC
NA | TRBJ1-4 | TRBV5-1 | NA | CASSETATNEKLFF | TGCGCCAGCAGCGAGACGGCAACTAATGAAAAACTGTTTTTT
NA | TRBJ2-7 | TRBV25-1 | NA | CASSVGVGEQYF | TGTGCCAGCAGTGTGGGGGTGGGCGAGCAGTACTTC
NA | TRBJ2-5 | TRBV28 | TRBD1 | CASSLGRQGKRETQYF | TGTGCCAGCAGTTTAGGCCGACAGGGGAAGAGAGAGACCCAGTACTTC
NA | TRBJ1-2 | TRBV9 | NA | CASSVGGYGYTF | TGTGCCAGCAGCGTCGGGGGCTATGGCTACACCTTC
NA | TRBJ2-1 | TRBV7-2 | NA | CASSPRTTRYNEQFF | TGTGCCAGCAGCCCTAGGACCACGCGCTACAATGAGCAGTTCTTC
NA | TRBJ2-3 | TRBV7-6 | NA | CASSLAGGRTDTQYF | TGTGCCAGCAGCTTAGCGGGGGGGCGTACAGATACGCAGTATTTT
NA | TRBJ1-6 | TRBV2 | TRBD1 | CASKSNPGTGVSPLHF | TGTGCCAGCAAGTCGAACCCCGGGACAGGGGTTTCACCCCTCCACTTT
NA | TRBJ2-5 | TRBV19 | TRBD1 | CASSRDSRQETQYF | TGTGCCAGTAGCCGGGACAGCCGACAAGAGACCCAGTACTTC
NA | TRBJ1-5 | TRBV28 | TRBD1 | CASSLADRVVGQPQHF | TGTGCCAGCAGTTTAGCGGACAGGGTAGTTGGACAGCCCCAGCATTTT
NA | TRBJ1-3 | TRBV2 | TRBD1 | CASSSSAGGGNTIYF | TGTGCCAGCAGCTCCTCGGCAGGGGGAGGAAACACCATATATTTT
NA | TRBJ1-2 | TRBV29-1 | NA | CSASDSLGGYTF | TGCAGCGCGTCGGACAGTCTAGGGGGCTACACCTTC